This TCR beta chain was documented in a study of blood T cell repertoires in COVID-19 (dated by TCRdb to about 2020). Background for the entire study: Collaborator samples came from the United States, Italy and Spain and covered acute and convalescent phases of COVID-19. The prospective study material was composed of cDNA or gDNA derived from T cells, B-cell-depleted T cells, or PBMCs. Subjects who had been exposed to COVID-19, were actively infected with it, or had recovered from it provided the deeply sampled blood TCRbeta repertoires that made up the dataset. The repertoires were made available in a free public database intended to serve as a resource for research on the immune response to SARS-CoV-2. Samples came from the ongoing ImmuneRACE study (first 160 participants) plus 1,254 subjects from 6 global collaborators. Sample metadata almost always included a de-identified subject ID, COVID-19 status, age in years and sex. Where HLA class I and class II types were available, the types were taken from metadata supplied by the sample provider, not from assay-based typing.

On the study overall, not on this receptor specifically: The quantity of clinical and demographic metadata differed by source and by participant and was supplied without curation.

The immunoSEQ Assay, a bias-controlled multiplex PCR, was used to amplify TCRbeta CDR3 regions from genomic DNA. The original methods were these. Nucleated cell counts per sample were estimated from amplification of reference gene primers within the assay. To quantify the absolute abundance of each unique TCRbeta CDR3 rearrangement, sequence reads were collapsed and filtered. Productive Simpson clonality was computed per sample as the square root of Simpson's diversity index over productive rearrangements. This immuneACCESS table, as held by TCRdb, lists in-frame sequences with V and J called but not all clones. Of the missing ones, under half trace to an unresolved V gene in checked studies; the others have no known cause. V, J and clone size derive from that table, while D and trimming were established from the DNA sequence. The sample includes 250,000 to 350,000 clones, with approximately 84% observed a single time. The ten most abundant clones make up approximately 1.5% of the sample.

From cysteine to phenylalanine, the CDR3 is 15 amino acids long. The entry retains the CDR3 DNA only, 45 bases that are in frame from base 1. The junction shows trimming of 6 bases on V and 4 bases on J, and the gene matches do not reach 6 bases of it. The germline V gene specifies KGHSH as CDR1 and LQKENI as CDR2. This clone was found many times. Its antigen specificity is not known. Base qualities are not recorded, but no much larger clone differs from it by a single base. The same CDR3 is also encoded by other DNA sequences in this sample. In Seattle, one collaborating source enrolled patients while the infection was active and tracked those patients longitudinally over the course of disease. Whole blood was collected in K2EDTA tubes by collaborating institutions according to the institutions' own protocols. Collaborator samples were shipped for TCRbeta analysis as frozen whole blood, isolated PBMCs, or DNA extracted from either sample type.

The sequence derives from a human donor with COVID-19, enrolled during active disease. The donor label of this sample is uncertain. Here the chain combines TRBV18 and TRBJ1-5, with 10 junctional bases fitting TRBD1. The source material was peripheral blood. The DNA sequence reads TGTGCCAGCTCCCCGGGACAGGGGTCAAATCAGCCCCAGCATTTT. It specifies CASSPGQGSNQPQHF.